This T cell receptor beta chain was captured in a study of cytomegalovirus exposure and HLA in healthy donors. Only a few counts were recorded for this clone. Sequenced by immunoSEQ multiplex PCR; TCRdb stores in-frame clones only, minus some. The table shows about 150,000 clones, with less than 90% occurring only once. Trimming removed 2 bases at V and 8 bases at J, with 15 bases between. Per the germline V gene, CDR1 is SQVTM and CDR2 is ANQGSEA. This CDR3 comprises 13 residues. V gene TRBV29-1 combines with J gene TRBJ1-2; D is uncertain. This TCR derives from a man younger than 35 in good health and CMV-seropositive. The sample consisted of PBMCs. CDR3 nucleotides: TGCAGCGTTGAATCGACGACGCTGGAGGGCTACACCTTC. This gives the protein CSVESTTLEGYTF.